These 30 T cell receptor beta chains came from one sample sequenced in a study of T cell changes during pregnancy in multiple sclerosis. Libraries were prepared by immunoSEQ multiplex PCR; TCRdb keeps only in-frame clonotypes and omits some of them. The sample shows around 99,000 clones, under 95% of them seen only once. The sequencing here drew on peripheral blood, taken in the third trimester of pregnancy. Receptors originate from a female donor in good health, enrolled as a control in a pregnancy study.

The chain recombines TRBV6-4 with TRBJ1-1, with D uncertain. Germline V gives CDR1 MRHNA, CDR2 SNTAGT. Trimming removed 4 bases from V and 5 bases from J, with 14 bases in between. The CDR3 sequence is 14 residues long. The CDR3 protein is CASSVDWTGTEAFF. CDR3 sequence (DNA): TGTGCCAGCAGTGTCGACTGGACGGGGACTGAAGCTTTCTTT.

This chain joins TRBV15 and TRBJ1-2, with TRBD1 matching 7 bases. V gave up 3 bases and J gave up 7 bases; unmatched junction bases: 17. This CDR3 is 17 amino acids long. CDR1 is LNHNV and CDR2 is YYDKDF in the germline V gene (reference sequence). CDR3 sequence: CATSSLKGARGFGGYTF. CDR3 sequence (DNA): TGTGCCACCAGCAGCCTCAAGGGGGCCAGGGGGTTTGGTGGCTACACCTTC.

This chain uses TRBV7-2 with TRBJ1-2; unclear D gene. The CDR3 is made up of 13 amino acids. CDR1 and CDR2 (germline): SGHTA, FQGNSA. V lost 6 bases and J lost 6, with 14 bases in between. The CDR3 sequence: CASSIGPGNGYTF. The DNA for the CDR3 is TGTGCCAGCAGTATAGGGCCGGGAAATGGCTACACCTTC.

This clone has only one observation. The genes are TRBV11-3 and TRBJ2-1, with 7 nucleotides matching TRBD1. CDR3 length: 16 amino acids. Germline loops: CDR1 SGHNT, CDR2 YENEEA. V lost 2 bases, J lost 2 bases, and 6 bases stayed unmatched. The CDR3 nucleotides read TGTGCCAGCAGCTTACAAACAGGGGTCGCCTACAATGAGCAGTTCTTC. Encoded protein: CASSLQTGVAYNEQFF.

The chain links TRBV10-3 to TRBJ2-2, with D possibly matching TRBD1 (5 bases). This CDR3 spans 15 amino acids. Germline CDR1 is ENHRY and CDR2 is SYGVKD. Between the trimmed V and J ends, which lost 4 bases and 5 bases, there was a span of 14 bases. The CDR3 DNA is TGTGCCATCAGTGGCACTCCACAGGAAACCGGGGAGCTGTTTTTT. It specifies CAISGTPQETGELFF.

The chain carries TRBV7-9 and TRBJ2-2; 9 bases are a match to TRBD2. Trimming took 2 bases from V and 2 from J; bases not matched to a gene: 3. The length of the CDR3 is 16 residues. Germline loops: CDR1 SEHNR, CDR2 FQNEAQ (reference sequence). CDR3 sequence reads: CASSLSSGGNTGELFF. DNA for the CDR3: TGTGCCAGCAGCTTAAGTAGCGGGGGTAACACCGGGGAGCTGTTTTTT.

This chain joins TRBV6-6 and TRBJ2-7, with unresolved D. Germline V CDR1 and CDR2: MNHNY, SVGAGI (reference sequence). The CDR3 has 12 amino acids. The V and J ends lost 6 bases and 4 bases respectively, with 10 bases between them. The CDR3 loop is CASSPGGYEQYF. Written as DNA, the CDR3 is TGTGCCAGCAGCCCGGGTGGGTACGAGCAGTACTTC.

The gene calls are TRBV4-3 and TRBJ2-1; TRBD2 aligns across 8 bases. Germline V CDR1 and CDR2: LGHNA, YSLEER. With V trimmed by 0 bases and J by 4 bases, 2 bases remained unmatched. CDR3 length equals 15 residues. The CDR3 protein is CASSQEVAGYNEQFF. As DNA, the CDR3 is TGCGCCAGCAGCCAAGAAGTAGCGGGGTACAATGAGCAGTTCTTC.

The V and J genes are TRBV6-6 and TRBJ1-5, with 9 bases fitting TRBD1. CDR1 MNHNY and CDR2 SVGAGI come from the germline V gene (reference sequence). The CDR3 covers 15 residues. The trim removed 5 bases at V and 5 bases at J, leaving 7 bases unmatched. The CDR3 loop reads CASSQGTGWDQPQHF. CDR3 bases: TGTGCCAGCAGTCAAGGGACAGGGTGGGATCAGCCCCAGCATTTT.

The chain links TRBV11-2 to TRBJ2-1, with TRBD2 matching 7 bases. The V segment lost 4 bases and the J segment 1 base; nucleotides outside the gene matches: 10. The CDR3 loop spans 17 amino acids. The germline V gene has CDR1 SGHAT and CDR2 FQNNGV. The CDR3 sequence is CASSSALAVGSYNEQFF. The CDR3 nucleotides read TGTGCCAGCAGCTCGGCCCTAGCGGTCGGATCCTACAATGAGCAGTTCTTC. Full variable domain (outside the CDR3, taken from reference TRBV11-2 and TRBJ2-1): EAGVAQSPRYKIIEKRQSVAFWCNPISGHATLYWYQQILGQGPKLLIQFQNNGVVDDSQLPKDRFSAERLKGVDSTLKIQPAKLEDSAVYLCASSSALAVGSYNEQFFGPGTRLTVL.

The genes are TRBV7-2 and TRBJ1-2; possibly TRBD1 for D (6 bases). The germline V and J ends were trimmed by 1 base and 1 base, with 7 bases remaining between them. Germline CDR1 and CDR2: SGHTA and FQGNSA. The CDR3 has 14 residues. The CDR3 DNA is TGTGCCAGCAGCTTAGGGACAGATAACTATGGCTACACCTTC. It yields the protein CASSLGTDNYGYTF. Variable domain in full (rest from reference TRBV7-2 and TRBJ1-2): GAGVSQSPSNKVTEKGKDVELRCDPISGHTALYWYRQSLGQGLEFLIYFQGNSAPDKSGLPSDRFSAERTGGSVSTLTIQRTQQEDSAVYLCASSLGTDNYGYTFGSGTRLTVV.

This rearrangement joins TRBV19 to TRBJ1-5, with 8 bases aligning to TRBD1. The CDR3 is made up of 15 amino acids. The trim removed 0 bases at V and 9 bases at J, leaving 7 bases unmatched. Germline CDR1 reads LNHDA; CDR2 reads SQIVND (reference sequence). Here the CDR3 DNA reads TGTGCCAGTAGTATAGATTCAGGGGGCTCTTTGCCCCAGCATTTT. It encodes CASSIDSGGSLPQHF.

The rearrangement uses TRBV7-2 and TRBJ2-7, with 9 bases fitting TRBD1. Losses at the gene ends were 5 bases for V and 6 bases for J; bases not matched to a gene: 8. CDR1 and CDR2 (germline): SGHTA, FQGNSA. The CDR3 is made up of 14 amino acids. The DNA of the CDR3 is TGTGCCAGCAGCCTCTATGGGACAGGGCGCGAGCAGTACTTC. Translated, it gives CASSLYGTGREQYF.

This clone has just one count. CDR3 region: CASSVGAGDSSTDTQYF. In DNA, the CDR3 is TGTGCCAGCAGCGTGGGAGCGGGGGACTCTAGCACAGATACGCAGTATTTT. The V gene is TRBV7-3, the J gene TRBJ2-3, with 8 bases identical to TRBD2. Germline loops: CDR1 SGHTA, CDR2 FQGTGA. J gave up 0 bases and V 5 bases, and 10 bases lay outside the gene matches. The CDR3 length is 17 residues.

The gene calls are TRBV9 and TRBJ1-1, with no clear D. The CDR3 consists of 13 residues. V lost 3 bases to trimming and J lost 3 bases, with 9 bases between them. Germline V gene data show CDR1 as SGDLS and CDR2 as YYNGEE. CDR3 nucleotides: TGTGCCAGCAGCGGCACCCAGGACACTGAAGCTTTCTTT. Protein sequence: CASSGTQDTEAFF.

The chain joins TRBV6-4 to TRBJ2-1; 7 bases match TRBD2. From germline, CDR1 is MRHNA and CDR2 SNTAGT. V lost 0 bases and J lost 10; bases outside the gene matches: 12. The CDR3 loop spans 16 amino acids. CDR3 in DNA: TGTGCCAGCAGTGACTCTGGCGGGGGAGACAATGGAGAGCAGTTCTTC. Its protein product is CASSDSGGGDNGEQFF.

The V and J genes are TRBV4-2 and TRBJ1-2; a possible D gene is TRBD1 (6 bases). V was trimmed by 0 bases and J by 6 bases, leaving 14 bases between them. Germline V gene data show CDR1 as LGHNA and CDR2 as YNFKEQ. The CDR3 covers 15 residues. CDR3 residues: CASSQDYRGANGYTF. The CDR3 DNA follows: TGTGCCAGCAGCCAAGATTATCGGGGGGCGAATGGCTACACCTTC.

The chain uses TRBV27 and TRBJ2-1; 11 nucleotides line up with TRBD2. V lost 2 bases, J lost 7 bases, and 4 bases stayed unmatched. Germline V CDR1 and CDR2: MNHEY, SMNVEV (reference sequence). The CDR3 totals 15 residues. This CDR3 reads CASSLRLAGPNEQFF. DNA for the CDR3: TGTGCCAGCAGTTTAAGACTAGCGGGGCCAAATGAGCAGTTCTTC.

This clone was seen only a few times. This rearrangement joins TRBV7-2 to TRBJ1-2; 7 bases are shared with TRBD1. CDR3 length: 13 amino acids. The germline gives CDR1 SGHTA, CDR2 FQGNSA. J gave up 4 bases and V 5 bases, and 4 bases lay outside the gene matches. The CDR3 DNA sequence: TGTGCCAGCAGCCTGGGACAGAGCTATGGCTACACCTTC. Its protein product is CASSLGQSYGYTF.

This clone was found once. The CDR3 nucleotides are TGCGCCAGCAGCTTAAGACTGAAGAACACTGAAGCTTTCTTT. It encodes CASSLRLKNTEAFF. This chain links TRBV5-1 with TRBJ1-1, with D unclear. Germline V gene data show CDR1 as SGHRS and CDR2 as YFSETQ. Trimming pared 2 bases from V and 1 base from J, leaving 9 bases between. The CDR3 is 14 amino acids.

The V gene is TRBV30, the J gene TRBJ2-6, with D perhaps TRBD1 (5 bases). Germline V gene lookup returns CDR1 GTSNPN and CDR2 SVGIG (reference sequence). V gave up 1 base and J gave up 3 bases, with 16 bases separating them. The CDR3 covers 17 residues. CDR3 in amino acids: CAWSAMTARSGANVLTF. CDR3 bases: TGTGCCTGGAGTGCCATGACAGCCAGGAGTGGGGCCAACGTCCTGACTTTC.

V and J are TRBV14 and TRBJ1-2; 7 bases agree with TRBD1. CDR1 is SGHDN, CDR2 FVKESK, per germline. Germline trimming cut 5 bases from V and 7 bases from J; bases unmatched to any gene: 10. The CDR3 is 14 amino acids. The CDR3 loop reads CASSWYRGITGYTF. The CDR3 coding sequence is TGTGCCAGCAGCTGGTACAGGGGTATCACTGGCTACACCTTC.

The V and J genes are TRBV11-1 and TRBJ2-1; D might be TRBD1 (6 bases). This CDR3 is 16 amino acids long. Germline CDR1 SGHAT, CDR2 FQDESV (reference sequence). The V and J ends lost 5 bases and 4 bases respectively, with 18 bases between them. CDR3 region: CASSDGSGHGYNEQFF. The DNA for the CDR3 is TGTGCCAGCAGCGATGGCTCGGGACACGGTTACAATGAGCAGTTCTTC.

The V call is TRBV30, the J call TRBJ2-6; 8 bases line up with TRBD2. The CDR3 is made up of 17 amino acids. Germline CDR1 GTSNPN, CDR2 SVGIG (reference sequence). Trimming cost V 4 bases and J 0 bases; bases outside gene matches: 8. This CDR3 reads CAWNPKLAVSGANVLTF. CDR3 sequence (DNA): TGTGCCTGGAATCCAAAACTAGCGGTCTCTGGGGCCAACGTCCTGACTTTC.

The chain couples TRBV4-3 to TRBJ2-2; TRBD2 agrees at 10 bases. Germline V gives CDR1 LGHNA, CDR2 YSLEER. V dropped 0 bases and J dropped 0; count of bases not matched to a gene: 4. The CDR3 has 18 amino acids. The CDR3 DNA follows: TGCGCCAGCAGCCAAGAAGGACTAGCGGCCGCGAACACCGGGGAGCTGTTTTTT. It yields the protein CASSQEGLAAANTGELFF.

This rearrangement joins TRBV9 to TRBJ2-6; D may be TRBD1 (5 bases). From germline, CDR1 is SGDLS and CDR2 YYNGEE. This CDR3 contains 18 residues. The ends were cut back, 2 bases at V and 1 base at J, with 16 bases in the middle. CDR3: CASSVTGAVQSGANVLTF. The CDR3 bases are TGTGCCAGCAGCGTGACTGGGGCCGTTCAATCTGGGGCCAACGTCCTGACTTTC. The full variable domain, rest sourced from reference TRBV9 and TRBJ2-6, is DSGVTQTPKHLITATGQRVTLRCSPRSGDLSVYWYQQSLDQGLQFLIQYYNGEERAKGNILERFSAQQFPDLHSELNLSSLELGDSALYFCASSVTGAVQSGANVLTFGAGSRLTVL.

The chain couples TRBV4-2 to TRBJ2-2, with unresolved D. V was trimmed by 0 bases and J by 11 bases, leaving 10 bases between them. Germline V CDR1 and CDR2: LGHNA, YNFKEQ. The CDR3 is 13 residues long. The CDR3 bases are TGTGCCAGCAGCCAAGATGGCGGTGGCGAGCTGTTTTTT. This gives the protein CASSQDGGGELFF.

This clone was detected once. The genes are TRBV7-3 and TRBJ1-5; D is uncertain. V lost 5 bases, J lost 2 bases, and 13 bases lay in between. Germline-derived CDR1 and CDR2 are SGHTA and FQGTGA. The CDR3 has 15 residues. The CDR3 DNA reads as TGTGCCAGCAGCCCCGATGGGCGGGGCAATCAGCCCCAGCATTTT. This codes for CASSPDGRGNQPQHF.

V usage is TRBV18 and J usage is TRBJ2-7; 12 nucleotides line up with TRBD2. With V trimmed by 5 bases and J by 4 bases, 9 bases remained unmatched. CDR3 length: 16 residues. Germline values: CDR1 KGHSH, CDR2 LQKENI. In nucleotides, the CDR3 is TGTGCCAGCTCATCCCGACTAGCGGGGGCCGGTTACGAGCAGTACTTC. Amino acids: CASSSRLAGAGYEQYF.

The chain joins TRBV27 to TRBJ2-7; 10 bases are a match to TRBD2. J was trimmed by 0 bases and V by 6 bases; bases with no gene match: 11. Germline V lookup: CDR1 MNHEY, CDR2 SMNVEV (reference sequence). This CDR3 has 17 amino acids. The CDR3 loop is CASRGGSGGLSSYEQYF. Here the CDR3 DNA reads TGTGCCAGCAGGGGGGGTAGCGGGGGGCTTAGCTCCTACGAGCAGTACTTC.